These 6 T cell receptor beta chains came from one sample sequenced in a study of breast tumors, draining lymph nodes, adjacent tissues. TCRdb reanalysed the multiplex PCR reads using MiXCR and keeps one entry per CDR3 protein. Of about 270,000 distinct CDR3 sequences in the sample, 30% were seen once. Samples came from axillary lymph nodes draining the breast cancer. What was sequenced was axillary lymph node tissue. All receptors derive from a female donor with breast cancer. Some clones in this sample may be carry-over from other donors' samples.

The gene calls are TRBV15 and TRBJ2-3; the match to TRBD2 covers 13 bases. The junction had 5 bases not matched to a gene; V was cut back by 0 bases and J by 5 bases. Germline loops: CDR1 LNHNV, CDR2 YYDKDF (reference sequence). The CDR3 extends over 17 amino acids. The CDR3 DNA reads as TGTGCCACCAGCAGAGAGGTCGGACTAGCGGGAGTAGATACGCAGTATTTT. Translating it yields CATSREVGLAGVDTQYF.

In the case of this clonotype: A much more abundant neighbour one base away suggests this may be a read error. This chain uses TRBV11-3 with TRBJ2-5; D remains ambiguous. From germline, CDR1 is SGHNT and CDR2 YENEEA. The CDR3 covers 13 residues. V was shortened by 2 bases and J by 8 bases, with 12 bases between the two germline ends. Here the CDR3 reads CASSLSGRATQYF. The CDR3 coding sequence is TGTGCCAGCAGCTTAAGTGGACGGGCCACCCAGTACTTC.

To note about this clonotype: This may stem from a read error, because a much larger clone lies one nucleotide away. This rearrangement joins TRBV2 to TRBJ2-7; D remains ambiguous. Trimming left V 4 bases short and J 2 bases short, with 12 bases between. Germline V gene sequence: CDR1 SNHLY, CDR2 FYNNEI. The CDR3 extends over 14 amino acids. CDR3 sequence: CASSGAEYPYEQYF. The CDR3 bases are TGTGCCAGCAGTGGAGCAGAGTATCCCTACGAGCAGTACTTC.

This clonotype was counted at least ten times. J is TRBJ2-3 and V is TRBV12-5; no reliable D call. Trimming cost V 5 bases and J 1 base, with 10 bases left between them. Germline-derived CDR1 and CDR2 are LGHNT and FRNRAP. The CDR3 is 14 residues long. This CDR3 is CASGPQPGTDTQYF. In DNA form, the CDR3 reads TGTGCTAGTGGTCCCCAGCCGGGCACAGATACGCAGTATTTT.

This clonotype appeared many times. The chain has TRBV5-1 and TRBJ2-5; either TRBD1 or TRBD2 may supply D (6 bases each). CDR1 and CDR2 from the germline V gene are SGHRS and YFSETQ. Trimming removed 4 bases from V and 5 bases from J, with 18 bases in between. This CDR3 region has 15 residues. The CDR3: CASSRDSSRGETQYF. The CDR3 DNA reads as TGCGCCAGCAGCCGGGACTCTTCGAGGGGGGAGACCCAGTACTTC.

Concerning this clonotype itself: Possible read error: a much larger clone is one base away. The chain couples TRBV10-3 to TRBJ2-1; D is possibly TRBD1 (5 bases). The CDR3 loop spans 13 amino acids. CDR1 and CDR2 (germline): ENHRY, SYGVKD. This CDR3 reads CAVSELGVREQFF. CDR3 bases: TGTGCCGTCAGTGAATTAGGGGTCCGTGAGCAGTTCTTC.